Only a few counts were recorded for the clone carrying this TCR beta chain. The antigen remains unidentified. The data are from a study of PD-1 blockade in classical Hodgkin lymphoma. Whole-study findings and limits: Reports described newly diagnosed patients as having lower baseline TCR diversity than healthy donors. The causes of the repertoire differences, possibly disease activity or prior therapy, remain undefined.

As to time point: newly diagnosed, previously untreated cHL patient sample. Purified CD4+ T cells were obtained from thawed PBMCs through magnetic negative selection. The comparison group had newly diagnosed, previously untreated classical Hodgkin lymphoma. Sequenced by immunoSEQ multiplex PCR; TCRdb stores in-frame clones only, minus some. The sample has tens of thousands of clones, roughly nine tenths seen once; the top ten hold roughly 0.27%. The clonotype originates from a human donor with classical Hodgkin lymphoma. Sequenced material: CD4+ T cells from blood.

DNA for the CDR3: TGTGCCAGCAGTTTTGTGCCTACTCATAATTCACCCCTCCACTTT. Translating gives CASSFVPTHNSPLHF. The gene calls are TRBV27 and TRBJ1-6, with D hard to call. Trimming shortened V by 3 bases and J by 5 bases, and 11 bases separated the two germline ends. Germline CDR1 is MNHEY and CDR2 is SMNVEV (reference sequence). This CDR3 region has 15 residues.